The 14 T cell receptor beta chains reported below all come from one sample, sequenced in a study of response to subunit inactivated influenza vaccine. TCRdb analysed the RT-PCR reads with MiXCR anew, one entry per CDR3 protein. The sample holds about 530,000 distinct CDR3 sequences; 12% are singletons and the top ten take approximately 10%. The sequences come from PBMCs from blood, collected on the day of vaccination. These TCRs come from a man aged 45 to 65 who received an inactivated influenza vaccine.

This clonotype has more than one count but fewer than ten. A clone one base away is much larger, so this may be a read error. J is TRBJ2-7 and V is TRBV6-2 or TRBV6-3, with unresolved D. The CDR3 covers 13 residues. Germline CDR1 MNHEY, CDR2 SVGEGT. V lost 5 bases and J lost 5, with 13 bases in between. In DNA, the CDR3 is TGTGCCAGCAGTGACCAGGTTGTCAACGAGCAGTACTTC. Encoded protein: CASSDQVVNEQYF.

The CDR3: CSVWSGRAHEQFF. The CDR3 nucleotides are TGCAGCGTTTGGAGCGGGAGGGCACATGAGCAGTTCTTC. This chain uses TRBV29-1 with TRBJ2-1; 10 bases map to TRBD2. Germline V CDR1 and CDR2: SQVTM, ANQGSEA. The length of the CDR3 is 13 residues. Losses at the gene ends were 5 bases for V and 8 bases for J; bases not matched to a gene: 6.

The chain employs TRBV10-1 and TRBJ1-2; D is ambiguous. The length of the CDR3 is 13 residues. Germline CDR1 reads WNHNN; CDR2 reads SYGVQD (reference sequence). V lost 0 bases and J lost 0, with 2 bases in between. In DNA form, the CDR3 reads TGCGCCAGCAGTGAGTCCTCTAACTATGGCTACACCTTC. Amino acid sequence: CASSESSNYGYTF.

This rearrangement joins TRBV4-1 to TRBJ2-7; 12 bases map to TRBD1. Trimming took 3 bases from V and 7 from J; bases not matched to a gene: 7. CDR3 size: 15 residues. From germline, CDR1 is MGHRA and CDR2 YSYEKL. The CDR3 loop is CASSHPGQGASEQYF. CDR3 nucleotide sequence: TGCGCCAGCAGCCACCCGGGACAGGGGGCTAGTGAGCAGTACTTC.

This clonotype was recorded many times. The gene calls are TRBV29-1 and TRBJ2-1; TRBD2 agrees at 8 bases. V lost 6 bases, J lost 6 bases, and 19 bases stayed unmatched. The CDR3 contains 17 residues. Germline V gives CDR1 SQVTM, CDR2 ANQGSEA. The CDR3 region is CSVPKSGGLAQTNEQFF. DNA for the CDR3: TGCAGCGTACCAAAATCGGGTGGACTAGCCCAAACCAATGAGCAGTTCTTC.

This clonotype was seen many times. The chain carries TRBV30 and TRBJ1-2, with D hard to call. V was trimmed by 5 bases and J by 9 bases, leaving 16 bases between them. This CDR3 is 12 amino acids long. Germline V gene lookup returns CDR1 GTSNPN and CDR2 SVGIG (reference sequence). CDR3: CAWERSPHRYTF. The CDR3 DNA reads TGTGCCTGGGAGAGAAGCCCACATCGCTACACCTTC.

This clonotype was found a few times. The V and J genes are TRBV7-9 and TRBJ2-1; 7 nucleotides agree with TRBD1. V lost 0 bases to trimming and J lost 2 bases; unmatched junction nucleotides: 1. The CDR3 is 15 amino acids. Germline CDR1 reads SEHNR; CDR2 reads FQNEAQ (reference sequence). The CDR3 reads CASSLAGTAYNEQFF. CDR3 in DNA: TGTGCCAGCAGCTTAGCGGGGACAGCCTACAATGAGCAGTTCTTC.

This clonotype came up a few times. J is TRBJ2-3 and V is TRBV29-1; TRBD1 matches at 8 bases. This CDR3 spans 14 amino acids. CDR1 and CDR2 (germline): SQVTM, ANQGSEA. After removal of 7 bases from V and 2 bases from J, the junction contained 8 bases not matched to a gene. This chain's CDR3 is CSARTGRITDTQYF. The CDR3 coding sequence is TGCAGCGCCAGGACAGGGCGAATCACAGATACGCAGTATTTT.

In this sample, this clonotype turned up a few times. The chain combines TRBV5-1 with TRBJ2-5; weak D call: TRBD1 (6 bases). Trimming shortened V by 0 bases and J by 2 bases, and 11 bases separated the two germline ends. Germline V CDR1 and CDR2: SGHRS, YFSETQ. CDR3 size: 15 residues. CDR3 coding DNA: TGCGCCAGCAGCTTGGGCTCCGGACAGCAAGAGACCCAGTACTTC. It encodes CASSLGSGQQETQYF.

This clonotype has at least ten counts. The CDR3 is CASSLVGRTTPYEQYF. The CDR3, as DNA: TGCGCCAGCAGCTTGGTGGGCCGGACAACTCCGTACGAGCAGTACTTC. The chain combines TRBV5-1 with TRBJ2-7; a possible D gene is TRBD1 (5 bases). The germline V gene has CDR1 SGHRS and CDR2 YFSETQ. V lost 0 bases and J lost 4, with 17 bases in between. The CDR3 is 16 residues long.

This clonotype was counted between two and nine times. This rearrangement joins TRBV25-1 to TRBJ2-1; D gene ambiguous. V lost 3 bases to trimming and J lost 7 bases, with 13 bases between them. CDR3 length: 14 amino acids. Per germline, CDR1 MGHDK and CDR2 SYGVNS. CDR3 in DNA: TGTGCCAGCAGTGATTCCGCTATGCCGAATGAGCAGTTCTTC. It yields the protein CASSDSAMPNEQFF.

The V gene is TRBV7-2, the J gene TRBJ2-5; no clear D. The V gene's germline CDR1 is SGHTA and CDR2 FQGNSA. The CDR3 has 14 residues. V lost 1 base to trimming and J lost 2 bases, with 8 bases between them. The CDR3 sequence: CASSLGHRQETQYF. CDR3 in DNA: TGTGCCAGCAGCTTAGGGCACAGACAAGAGACCCAGTACTTC. The entire variable domain, with the rest obtained from reference TRBV7-2 and TRBJ2-5, is as follows: GAGVSQSPSNKVTEKGKDVELRCDPISGHTALYWYRQSLGQGLEFLIYFQGNSAPDKSGLPSDRFSAERTGGSVSTLTIQRTQQEDSAVYLCASSLGHRQETQYFGPGTRLLVL.

This chain uses TRBV12-3 or TRBV12-4 with TRBJ2-4; D might be TRBD1 (6 bases). The CDR3 covers 16 residues. Trimming pared 5 bases from V and 0 bases from J, leaving 14 bases between. The CDR3, as DNA: TGTGCCAGCAGTAGGGACATCCCCATAGCCAAAAACATTCAGTACTTC. Amino acids: CASSRDIPIAKNIQYF.

This clonotype was observed a handful of times. This chain links TRBV30 with TRBJ2-7, with unresolved D. Germline V lookup: CDR1 GTSNPN, CDR2 SVGIG (reference sequence). The CDR3 runs to 13 residues. Trimming took 0 bases from V and 4 from J, leaving 10 bases between them. CDR3 coding DNA: TGTGCCTGGAGTGTACGTTGGAAATACGAGCAGTACTTC. This codes for CAWSVRWKYEQYF. Complete variable domain (other parts from reference TRBV30 and TRBJ2-7): SQTIHQWPATLVQPVGSPLSLECTVEGTSNPNLYWYRQAAGRGLQLLFYSVGIGQISSEVPQNLSASRPQDRQFILSSKKLLLSDSGFYLCAWSVRWKYEQYFGPGTRLTVT.